In this sample, the clone carrying this T cell receptor beta chain turned up a few times. Its antigen is unidentified. The record originates from a study of T-cell reconstitution after alpha-beta-depleted transplantation in children. The TCRbeta library incorporated unique molecular identifiers. TCRdb processed the PCR reads anew with MiXCR; each CDR3 protein has one entry. Among about 980,000 distinct CDR3 sequences listed, about 26% were seen once. Study-level results: Most T-cell counts and diversity one year after the transplant came from T cells that were newly produced. Recipient T cells and thymic progenitors that survived were the source of the high TCRbeta diversity seen at day 60 in some patients.

V lost 1 base to trimming and J lost 5 bases, with 17 bases between them. Germline values: CDR1 DFQATT, CDR2 SNEGSKA (reference sequence). CDR3 length: 15 amino acids. The TCR originated in a boy in the first two years of life who had a stem cell transplant for SCID, so the T cells may come from the graft donor. Source: PBMCs, mostly from graft donor cells, taken 360 days after TCRalphabeta/CD19-depleted stem cell transplant. V usage is TRBV20-1 and J usage is TRBJ2-5; TRBD1 is a possible D gene (5 bases). The CDR3 nucleotides read TGCAGTGCTAGAGCGGGTGCTGGGGCTGTGGAGACCCAGTACTTC. Translated, it gives CSARAGAGAVETQYF.